This T cell receptor (beta chain) is drawn from a study of blood T cell repertoires in COVID-19. Study summary: The cDNA or gDNA used as material had been derived from T cells, B-cell-depleted T cells, or PBMCs.

This clone has only one observation. Repertoires were generated with immunoSEQ multiplex PCR, while TCRdb's copy carries only in-frame clones and drops some. In the table there are over 50,000 clones, around 90% of which are singletons. This CDR3 is built from 15 residues. Deletions cut 2 bases from V and 0 bases from J, with 9 bases between. The germline V gene encodes CDR1 MDHEN and CDR2 SYDVKM. This chain joins TRBV28 and TRBJ2-3; D perhaps matches TRBD2 (6 bases). This sequence was found in a woman in her sixties with active or convalescent COVID-19. The sample was peripheral blood. The CDR3 is CASSLGGTSTDTQYF. The DNA of the CDR3 is TGTGCCAGCAGTTTAGGCGGGACTAGCACAGATACGCAGTATTTT.